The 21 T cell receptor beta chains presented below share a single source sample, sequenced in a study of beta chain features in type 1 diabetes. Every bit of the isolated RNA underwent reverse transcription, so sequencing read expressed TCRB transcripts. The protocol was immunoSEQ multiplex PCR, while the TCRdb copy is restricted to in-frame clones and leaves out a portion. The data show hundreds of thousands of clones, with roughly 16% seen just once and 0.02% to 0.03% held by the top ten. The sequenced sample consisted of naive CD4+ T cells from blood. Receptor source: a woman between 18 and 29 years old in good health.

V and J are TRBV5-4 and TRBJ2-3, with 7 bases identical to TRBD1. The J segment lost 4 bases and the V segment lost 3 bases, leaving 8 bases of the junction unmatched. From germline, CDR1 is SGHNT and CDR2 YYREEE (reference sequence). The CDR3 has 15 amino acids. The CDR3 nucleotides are TGTGCCAGCAGCTCCCGGAGACAGGGTGCAGATACGCAGTATTTT. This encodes CASSSRRQGADTQYF.

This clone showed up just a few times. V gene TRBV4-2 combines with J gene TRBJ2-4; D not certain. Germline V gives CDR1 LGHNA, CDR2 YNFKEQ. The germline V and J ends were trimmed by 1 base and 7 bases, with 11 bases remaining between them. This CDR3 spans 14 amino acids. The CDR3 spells CASSQVTDSNIQYF. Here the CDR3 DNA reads TGTGCCAGCAGCCAAGTAACTGATTCCAACATTCAGTACTTC.

The CDR3 nucleotides are TGTGCCAGCTCCCTAGCGGGAGGGCCTTTGCGGGAGACCCAGTACTTC. Its translation is CASSLAGGPLRETQYF. The chain joins TRBV2 to TRBJ2-5; 12 positions agree with TRBD2. The CDR3 is made up of 16 amino acids. The trim removed 8 bases at V and 5 bases at J, leaving 12 bases unmatched. Germline V gene sequence: CDR1 SNHLY, CDR2 FYNNEI.

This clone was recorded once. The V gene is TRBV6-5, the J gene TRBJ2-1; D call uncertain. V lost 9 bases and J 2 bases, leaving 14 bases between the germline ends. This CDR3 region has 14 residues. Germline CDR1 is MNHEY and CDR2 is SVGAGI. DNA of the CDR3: TGTGCCAGTATGCCCCATTATACCTACAATGAGCAGTTCTTC. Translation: CASMPHYTYNEQFF.

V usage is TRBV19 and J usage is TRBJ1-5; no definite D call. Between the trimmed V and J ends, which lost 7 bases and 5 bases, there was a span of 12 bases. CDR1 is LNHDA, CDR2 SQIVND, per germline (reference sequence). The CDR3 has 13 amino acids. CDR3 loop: CASNRAGDQPQHF. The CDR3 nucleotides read TGTGCCAGTAACCGGGCCGGAGATCAGCCCCAGCATTTT.

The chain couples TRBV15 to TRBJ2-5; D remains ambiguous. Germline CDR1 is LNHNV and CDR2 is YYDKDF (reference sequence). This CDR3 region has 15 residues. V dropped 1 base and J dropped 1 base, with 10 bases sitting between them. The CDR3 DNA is TGTGCCACCAGCAGAGGACATCTTCCCCAAGAGACCCAGTACTTC. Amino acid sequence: CATSRGHLPQETQYF.

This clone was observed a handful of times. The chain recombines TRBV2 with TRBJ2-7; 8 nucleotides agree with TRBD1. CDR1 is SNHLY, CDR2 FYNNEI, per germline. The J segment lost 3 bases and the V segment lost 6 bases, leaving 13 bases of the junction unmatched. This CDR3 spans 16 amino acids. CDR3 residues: CASSKRTGQGGYEQYF. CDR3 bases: TGTGCCAGCAGCAAACGAACCGGACAGGGAGGCTACGAGCAGTACTTC.

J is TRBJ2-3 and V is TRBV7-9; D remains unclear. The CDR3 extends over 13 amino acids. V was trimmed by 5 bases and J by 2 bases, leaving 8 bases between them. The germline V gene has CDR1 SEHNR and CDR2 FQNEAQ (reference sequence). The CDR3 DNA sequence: TGTGCCAGCAGCCCCCGGGCCACAGATACGCAGTATTTT. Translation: CASSPRATDTQYF.

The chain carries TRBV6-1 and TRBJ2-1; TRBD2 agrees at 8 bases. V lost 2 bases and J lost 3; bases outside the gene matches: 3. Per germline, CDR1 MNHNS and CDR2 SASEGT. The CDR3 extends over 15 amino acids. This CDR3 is CASSETSGLYNEQFF. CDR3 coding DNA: TGTGCCAGCAGTGAAACTAGCGGACTCTACAATGAGCAGTTCTTC.

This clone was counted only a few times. The CDR3 DNA reads TGTGCCAGCAGTGAAATCGGCCAGACACCTTACGAGCAGTACTTC. Amino acid sequence: CASSEIGQTPYEQYF. The chain links TRBV6-1 to TRBJ2-7; D call uncertain. The CDR3 consists of 15 residues. With 2 bases removed from V and 4 bases from J, the gap between germline ends came to 15 bases. Looked up from germline, CDR1 is MNHNS and CDR2 is SASEGT.

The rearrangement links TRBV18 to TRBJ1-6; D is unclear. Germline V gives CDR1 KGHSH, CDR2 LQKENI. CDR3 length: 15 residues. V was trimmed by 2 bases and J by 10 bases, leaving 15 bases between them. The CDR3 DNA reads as TGTGCCAGCTCACCAGGAGTGGCGGGGATATCACCCCTCCACTTT. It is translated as CASSPGVAGISPLHF.

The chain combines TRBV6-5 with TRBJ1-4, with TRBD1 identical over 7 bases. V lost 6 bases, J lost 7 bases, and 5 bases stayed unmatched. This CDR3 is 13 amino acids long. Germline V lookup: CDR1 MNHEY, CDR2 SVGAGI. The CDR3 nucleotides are TGTGCCAGCAGCAGACAGGGCCGTGAAAAACTGTTTTTT. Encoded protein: CASSRQGREKLFF.

The CDR3 reads CSAKGPTRFF. CDR3 nucleotides: TGCAGCGCCAAGGGGCCGACGCGGTTCTTC. J is TRBJ2-1 and V is TRBV29-1; weak D call: TRBD1 (5 bases). V lost 7 bases to trimming and J lost 15 bases, with 16 bases between them. The CDR3 covers 10 residues. Germline V lookup: CDR1 SQVTM, CDR2 ANQGSEA.

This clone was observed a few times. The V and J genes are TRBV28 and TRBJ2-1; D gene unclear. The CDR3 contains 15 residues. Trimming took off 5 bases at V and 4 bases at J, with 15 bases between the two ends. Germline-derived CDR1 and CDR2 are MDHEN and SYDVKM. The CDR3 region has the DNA TGTGCCAGCAGTACAACCGGTTTGGGTTACAATGAGCAGTTCTTC. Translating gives CASSTTGLGYNEQFF.

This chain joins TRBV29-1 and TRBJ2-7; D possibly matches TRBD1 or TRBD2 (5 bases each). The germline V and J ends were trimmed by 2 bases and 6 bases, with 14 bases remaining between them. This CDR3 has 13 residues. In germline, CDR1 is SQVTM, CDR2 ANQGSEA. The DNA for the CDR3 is TGCAGCGTTGAAAAGCCCGGGGCCTCCGAGCAGTACTTC. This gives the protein CSVEKPGASEQYF.

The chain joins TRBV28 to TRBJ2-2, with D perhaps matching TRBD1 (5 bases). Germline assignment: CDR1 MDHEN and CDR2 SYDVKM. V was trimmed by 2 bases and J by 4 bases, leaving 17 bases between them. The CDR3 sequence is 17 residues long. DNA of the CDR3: TGTGCCAGCAGTTTAGCCTGGCGTCAGGGCTTCACCGGGGAGCTGTTTTTT. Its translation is CASSLAWRQGFTGELFF. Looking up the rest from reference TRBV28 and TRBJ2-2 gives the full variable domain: DVKVTQSSRYLVKRTGEKVFLECVQDMDHENMFWYRQDPGLGLRLIYFSYDVKMKEKGDIPEGYSVSREKKERFSLILESASTNQTSMYLCASSLAWRQGFTGELFFGEGSRLTVL.

The CDR3 sequence: CASSPRGQDTQYF. CDR3 nucleotides: TGCGCCAGCAGTCCGAGGGGACAAGATACGCAGTATTTT. The rearrangement uses TRBV10-2 and TRBJ2-3; maybe TRBD1 (6 bases). This CDR3 has 13 residues. V dropped 5 bases and J dropped 5 bases, with 11 bases sitting between them. Germline-derived CDR1 and CDR2 are WSHSY and SAAADI.

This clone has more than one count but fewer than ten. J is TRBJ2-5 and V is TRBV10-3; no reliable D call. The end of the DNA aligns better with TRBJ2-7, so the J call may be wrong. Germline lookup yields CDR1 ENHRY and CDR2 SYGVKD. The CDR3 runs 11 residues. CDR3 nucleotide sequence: TGTGCCATCAAGAATTCCTACGAGCAGTACTTC. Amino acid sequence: CAIKNSYEQYF.

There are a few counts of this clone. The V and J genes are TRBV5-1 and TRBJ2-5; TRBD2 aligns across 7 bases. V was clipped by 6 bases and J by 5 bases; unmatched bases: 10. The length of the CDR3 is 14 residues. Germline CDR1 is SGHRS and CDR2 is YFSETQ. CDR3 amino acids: CASTLRGKAETQYF. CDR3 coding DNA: TGCGCCAGCACCCTGCGGGGGAAAGCGGAGACCCAGTACTTC.

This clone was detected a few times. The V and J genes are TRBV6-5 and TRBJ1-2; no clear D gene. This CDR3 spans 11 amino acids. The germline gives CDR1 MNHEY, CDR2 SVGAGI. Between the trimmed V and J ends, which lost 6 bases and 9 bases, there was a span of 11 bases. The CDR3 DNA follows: TGTGCCAGCAGATTGGAGAACAGCTACACCTTC. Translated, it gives CASRLENSYTF.

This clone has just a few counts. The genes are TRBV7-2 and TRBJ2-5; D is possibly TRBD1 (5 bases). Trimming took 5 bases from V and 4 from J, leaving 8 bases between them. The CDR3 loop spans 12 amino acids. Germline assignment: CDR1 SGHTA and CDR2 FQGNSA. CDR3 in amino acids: CASSQRGETQYF. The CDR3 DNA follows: TGTGCCAGCAGCCAAAGGGGAGAGACCCAGTACTTC.